The rows below give T cell receptor beta chains drawn from one sample of a study of blood T cell repertoires in COVID-19. Generated by immunoSEQ multiplex PCR, the TCRdb table keeps only in-frame clones and is missing some. The table shows roughly 99,000 clones, with almost 90% occurring only once. Material for sequencing was peripheral blood. The receptors were sampled from a man aged 50 or older with COVID-19, enrolled during active disease. Each CDR3 is given with its conserved first and last residue. Each record gives: CDR3 length, clone size, V gene, J gene, D gene, CDR3 DNA, CDR3 protein. The D gene is left open where the match is weak. Rows may omit the clone size; those that give it use once, few, many or a size class.

15	.	TRBV5-4	TRBJ1-1	.	TGTGCCAGCAGCTCCCTGGACACGGGGAACACTGAAGCTTTCTTT	CASSSLDTGNTEAFF
17	.	TRBV7-9	TRBJ2-3	TRBD2	TGTGCCAGCAGCTTCCGAACCTTAGCGGGGTTCACAGATACGCAGTATTTT	CASSFRTLAGFTDTQYF
13	once	TRBV6-1	TRBJ1-1	.	TGTGCCAGCAGTGAGACAGCCCGGTGGGGGGAGAGCTTT	CASSETARWGESF
15	.	TRBV4-2	TRBJ2-2	TRBD2	TGTGCCAGCAGCCAAGAGGGACTAGACACCGGGGAGCTGTTTTTT	CASSQEGLDTGELFF
11	.	TRBV7-5	TRBJ2-6	.	TGTCATCAGATTGGGGCCAACGTCCTGACTTTC	CHQIGANVLTF
14	.	TRBV7-2	TRBJ1-5	.	TGTGCCAGCAGCTGGGGGGGACTCAATCAGCCCCAGCATTTT	CASSWGGLNQPQHF
15	.	TRBV18	TRBJ2-1	TRBD2	TGTGCCAGCTCACTACGGGGGGGCCACTACAATGAGCAGTTCTTC	CASSLRGGHYNEQFF
13	.	TRBV5-1	TRBJ2-5	TRBD1	TGCGCCAGCAGCTCGGACAGGGACGAGACCCAGTACTTC	CASSSDRDETQYF
15	.	TRBV2	TRBJ1-2	TRBD1	TGTGCCAGCAGCGCTAAGGGACAGGGAGTCTATGGCTACACCTTC	CASSAKGQGVYGYTF
14	.	TRBV11-2	TRBJ2-5	TRBD1	TGTGCCAGCAGCTCTACGAGGACAGGGGAGACCCAGTACTTC	CASSSTRTGETQYF